The 15 T cell receptor beta chains below were found in one sample sequenced in a study of T cell responses to AZD1222 COVID-19 vaccine. Clones were read by immunoSEQ multiplex PCR, and TCRdb kept only the in-frame ones, dropping some. Among roughly 120,000 clones listed, around 90% were seen once. This sample comprised peripheral blood, obtained on day 0 of AZD1222 vaccination. These receptors all stem from an adult in good health.

The rearrangement uses TRBV24-1 and TRBJ2-1, with 15 bases matching TRBD2. After removal of 6 bases from V and 6 bases from J, the junction contained 8 bases not matched to a gene. The CDR3 sequence is 17 residues long. Germline CDR1 reads KGHDR; CDR2 reads SFDVKD. CDR3: CATSNRGLAGGSNEQFF. The CDR3 nucleotides read TGTGCCACCAGTAACAGGGGACTAGCGGGAGGAAGCAATGAGCAGTTCTTC.

This clone was observed a single time. The chain uses TRBV6-2 or TRBV6-3 and TRBJ2-7, with 7 bases matching TRBD2. This CDR3 is 11 amino acids long. Unmatched junction bases numbered 1, after V lost 6 bases and J lost 5 bases. Germline V CDR1 and CDR2: MNHEY, SVGEGT. The CDR3 sequence is CASSREDEQYF. CDR3 sequence (DNA): TGTGCCAGCAGCCGGGAGGACGAGCAGTACTTC.

The chain uses TRBV6-5 and TRBJ2-3, with D perhaps matching TRBD1 (6 bases). The CDR3 runs 15 residues. Trimming took off 11 bases at V and 3 bases at J, with 21 bases between the two ends. CDR1 is MNHEY, CDR2 SVGAGI, per germline. The CDR3, as DNA: TGTGCCTCCAGTCGTAGGACAGATGGAACAGATACGCAGTATTTT. This translates into CASSRRTDGTDTQYF.

The chain couples TRBV19 to TRBJ1-1, with TRBD1 matching over 8 bases. J was trimmed by 1 base and V by 5 bases; bases with no gene match: 9. The germline gives CDR1 LNHDA, CDR2 SQIVND (reference sequence). The CDR3 contains 16 residues. The CDR3 spells CASSPLQGASNTEAFF. CDR3 nucleotides: TGTGCCAGTAGTCCGCTTCAGGGGGCGTCGAACACTGAAGCTTTCTTT.

This chain uses TRBV27 with TRBJ1-3; D uncertain. The CDR3 runs to 14 residues. Per the germline V gene, CDR1 is MNHEY and CDR2 is SMNVEV (reference sequence). Trimming shortened V by 10 bases and J by 2 bases, and 15 bases separated the two germline ends. The DNA for the CDR3 is TGTGCCATGGATTCGCCTAGGACTGGAAACACCATATATTTT. As protein: CAMDSPRTGNTIYF.

V is TRBV19 and J is TRBJ2-2; D gene ambiguous. From germline, CDR1 is LNHDA and CDR2 SQIVND (reference sequence). This CDR3 has 14 amino acids. Trimming shortened V by 2 bases and J by 0 bases, and 4 bases separated the two germline ends. The CDR3 protein is CASSISSNTGELFF. The CDR3 region has the DNA TGTGCCAGTAGTATATCGTCGAACACCGGGGAGCTGTTTTTT.

The J gene is TRBJ2-2, the V gene TRBV7-9, with 8 bases lining up with TRBD2. After removal of 5 bases from V and 6 bases from J, the junction contained 5 bases not matched to a gene. CDR1 and CDR2 (germline): SEHNR, FQNEAQ (reference sequence). The CDR3 has 14 amino acids. CDR3 protein: CASSPGLAAGELFF. CDR3 sequence (DNA): TGTGCCAGCAGCCCTGGACTAGCAGCCGGGGAGCTGTTTTTT.

The V and J genes are TRBV4-1 and TRBJ1-1; no clear D. This CDR3 comprises 14 residues. CDR1 and CDR2 from the germline V gene are MGHRA and YSYEKL. V lost 8 bases to trimming and J lost 4 bases, with 17 bases between them. The CDR3 bases are TGCGCCAGCCGCCGCCCGGCACGGGGCACTGAAGCTTTCTTT. It translates to CASRRPARGTEAFF.

V usage is TRBV9 and J usage is TRBJ2-3; 9 bases line up with TRBD2. This CDR3 spans 14 amino acids. The V gene's germline CDR1 is SGDLS and CDR2 YYNGEE. With V trimmed by 4 bases and J by 2 bases, 2 bases remained unmatched. CDR3 loop: CASSRTSVTDTQYF. The CDR3, as DNA: TGTGCCAGCAGCCGGACTAGCGTCACAGATACGCAGTATTTT.

The CDR3 reads CASSNPTGWLMETQYF. CDR3 DNA: TGTGCCAGCTCAAACCCGACAGGGTGGTTGATGGAGACCCAGTACTTC. This rearrangement joins TRBV18 to TRBJ2-5; 7 nucleotides line up with TRBD1. From germline, CDR1 is KGHSH and CDR2 LQKENI. The CDR3 has 16 amino acids. The trim removed 5 bases at V and 5 bases at J, leaving 14 bases unmatched. Variable domain in full (rest from reference TRBV18 and TRBJ2-5): NAGVMQNPRHLVRRRGQEARLRCSPMKGHSHVYWYRQLPEEGLKFMVYLQKENIIDESGMPKERFSAEFPKEGPSILRIQQVVRGDSAAYFCASSNPTGWLMETQYFGPGTRLLVL.

This rearrangement joins TRBV27 to TRBJ1-5; no clear D. CDR3 length: 14 amino acids. CDR1 is MNHEY and CDR2 is SMNVEV in the germline V gene (reference sequence). V was pared by 6 bases and J by 7 bases, with 16 bases between. The CDR3 region is CASRDPGVKQPQHF. The CDR3 DNA sequence: TGTGCCAGCAGGGACCCAGGCGTTAAACAGCCCCAGCATTTT.

This sequence joins TRBV7-6 and TRBJ1-2; 11 positions match TRBD1. Looked up from germline, CDR1 is SGHVS and CDR2 is FNYEAQ. This CDR3 contains 14 residues. After removal of 5 bases from V and 4 bases from J, the junction contained 3 bases not matched to a gene. CDR3 DNA sequence: TGTGCCAGCAGCCCCGGGACAGGGGGCTATGGCTACACCTTC. Its protein is CASSPGTGGYGYTF.

V is TRBV5-5 and J is TRBJ1-2, with D unresolved. CDR1 and CDR2 from the germline V gene are SGHKS and YYEKEE (reference sequence). The CDR3 is 12 residues long. Trimming removed 0 bases from V and 4 bases from J, with 4 bases in between. Here the CDR3 DNA reads TGTGCCAGCAGCTTGGGGGTCTATGGCTACACCTTC. As protein: CASSLGVYGYTF.

The rearrangement links TRBV5-1 to TRBJ2-1; 10 nucleotides match TRBD2. This CDR3 spans 16 amino acids. CDR1 and CDR2 (germline): SGHRS, YFSETQ. With 0 bases clipped from V and 7 bases from J, the junction kept 7 bases outside the gene matches. DNA for the CDR3: TGCGCCAGCAGCTTGGGATGGTCTAGCGGGAGTAATGAGCAGTTCTTC. Its translation: CASSLGWSSGSNEQFF.

This chain links TRBV12-3 or TRBV12-4 with TRBJ1-1; D remains ambiguous. Deletions cut 1 base from V and 5 bases from J, with 8 bases between. CDR3 length equals 13 residues. For the CDR3, the DNA is TGTGCCAGCAGTTTAGGGGGTCGGACTGAAGCTTTCTTT. This gives the protein CASSLGGRTEAFF.